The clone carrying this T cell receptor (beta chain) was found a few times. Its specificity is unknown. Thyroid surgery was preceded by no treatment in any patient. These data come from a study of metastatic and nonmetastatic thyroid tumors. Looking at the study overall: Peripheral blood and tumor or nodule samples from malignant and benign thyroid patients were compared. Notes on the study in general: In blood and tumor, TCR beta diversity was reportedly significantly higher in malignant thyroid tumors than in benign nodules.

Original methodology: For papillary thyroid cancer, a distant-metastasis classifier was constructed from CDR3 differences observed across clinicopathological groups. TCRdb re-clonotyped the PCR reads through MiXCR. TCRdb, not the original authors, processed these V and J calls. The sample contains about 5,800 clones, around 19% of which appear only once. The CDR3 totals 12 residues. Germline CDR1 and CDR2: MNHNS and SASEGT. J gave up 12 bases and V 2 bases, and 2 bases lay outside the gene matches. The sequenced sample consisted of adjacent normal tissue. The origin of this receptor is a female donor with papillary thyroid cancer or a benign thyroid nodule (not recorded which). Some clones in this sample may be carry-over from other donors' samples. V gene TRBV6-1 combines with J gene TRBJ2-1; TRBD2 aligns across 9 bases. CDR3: CASSERTSAQFF. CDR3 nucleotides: TGTGCCAGCAGTGAACGGACTAGCGCGCAGTTCTTC.